The next 10 T cell receptor beta chains were all read from a single sample in a study of human T cells and chemical hapten exposure. Regarding time point: patch test 1, 2 weeks after DPC sensitization. Treatment noted: therapeutic diphenylcyclopropenone sensitization with weekly scalp DPC. TCRdb re-derived calls from the RACE reads in MiXCR, one entry per CDR3 protein. Seen here are roughly 200,000 distinct CDR3 sequences, about a fifth observed once, and the top ten hold over 6.5%. The sample here was whole blood, taken in connection with sensitization to the hapten diphenylcyclopropenone (DPC). The receptors derive from a woman between 45 and 60 years old with alopecia areata. Some clones in this sample may be carry-over from other donors' samples.

This clonotype has just a few counts. The genes are TRBV20-1 and TRBJ2-1, with 13 bases lining up with TRBD2. The germline CDR1 and CDR2 sequences are DFQATT and SNEGSKA (reference sequence). The CDR3 length is 14 residues. The V gene end was trimmed by 6 bases and the J gene end by 8 bases; junction bases not matched to a gene: 7. The CDR3 sequence: CSAPTSGRGDEQFF. The CDR3 DNA is TGCAGTGCACCAACTAGCGGGAGGGGGGATGAGCAGTTCTTC.

The V and J genes are TRBV10-2 and TRBJ2-4, with 9 bases lining up with TRBD2. The V gene end was trimmed by 7 bases and the J gene end by 10 bases; junction bases not matched to a gene: 5. CDR1 and CDR2 from the germline V gene are WSHSY and SAAADI. CDR3 length equals 12 residues. CDR3 sequence (DNA): TGCGCCAGCAAAGCGGGAGGATCAATTCAGTACTTC. Its protein product is CASKAGGSIQYF.

This rearrangement joins TRBV11-1 to TRBJ2-2, with 7 bases identical to TRBD2. Trimming removed 1 base from V and 6 bases from J; junction bases left unmatched: 2. Looked up from germline, CDR1 is SGHAT and CDR2 is FQDESV (reference sequence). This CDR3 has 14 residues. The CDR3 loop is CASSLVSGAGELFF. Here the CDR3 DNA reads TGTGCCAGCAGCTTAGTGAGCGGGGCCGGGGAGCTGTTTTTT.

The V and J genes are TRBV5-6 and TRBJ2-6, with D possibly matching TRBD2 (6 bases). Trimming stripped 1 base from V and 4 bases from J, with 18 bases between. The CDR3 totals 18 residues. Germline V gene sequence: CDR1 SGHDT, CDR2 YYEEEE. CDR3 protein: CASSLQGGRQGGANVLTF. The DNA of the CDR3 is TGTGCCAGCAGCTTGCAGGGAGGTAGACAAGGAGGGGCCAACGTCCTGACTTTC.

The V call is TRBV3-1, the J call TRBJ2-5; TRBD2 agrees at 8 bases. Trimming took 4 bases from V and 5 from J; bases not matched to a gene: 3. The CDR3 loop spans 13 amino acids. CDR1 is LGHDT and CDR2 is YNNKEL in the germline V gene (reference sequence). The CDR3 DNA reads as TGTGCCAGCAGCCCGTCGGGGGGGGAGACCCAGTACTTC. It translates to CASSPSGGETQYF.

The J gene is TRBJ2-3, the V gene TRBV28, with D possibly matching TRBD2 (6 bases). The CDR3 extends over 13 amino acids. The germline CDR1 and CDR2 sequences are MDHEN and SYDVKM. V was trimmed by 1 base and J by 8 bases, leaving 10 bases between them. The CDR3 sequence: CASSLFPGATQYF. The CDR3, as DNA: TGTGCCAGCAGTTTATTTCCGGGAGCTACGCAGTATTTT.

This clonotype turned up a few times. The chain employs TRBV19 and TRBJ2-4; 8 bases agree with TRBD2. Unmatched junction bases numbered 9, after V lost 11 bases and J lost 3 bases. Germline V lookup: CDR1 LNHDA, CDR2 SQIVND (reference sequence). This CDR3 spans 14 amino acids. The CDR3 region is CAPPRGGGKNIQYF. DNA of the CDR3: TGTGCCCCCCCCCGGGGGGGAGGCAAAAACATTCAGTACTTC.

In this sample, this clonotype turned up a few times. V gene TRBV11-2 combines with J gene TRBJ2-1; 13 bases map to TRBD2. Germline CDR1 reads SGHAT; CDR2 reads FQNNGV. The CDR3 is 19 residues long. V lost 1 base and J lost 8; bases outside the gene matches: 14. The CDR3 DNA is TGTGCCAGCAGCTTAGGAGCCGATCCGGGACTAGCGGGACTCTATGAGCAGTTCTTC. Translated: CASSLGADPGLAGLYEQFF.

Only a few counts were recorded for this clonotype. V usage is TRBV7-2 and J usage is TRBJ1-5; the D is unclear. Germline V gene data show CDR1 as SGHTA and CDR2 as FQGNSA. Between the trimmed V and J ends, which lost 5 bases and 3 bases, there was a span of 8 bases. The CDR3 consists of 13 residues. In DNA form, the CDR3 reads TGTGCCAGCAGCCCGCGGGTCAATCAGCCCCAGCATTTT. This encodes CASSPRVNQPQHF.

This clonotype was observed a few times. The chain links TRBV29-1 to TRBJ2-1; D gene unclear. Germline V gene lookup returns CDR1 SQVTM and CDR2 ANQGSEA. V was cut by 5 bases and J by 2 bases, with 10 bases left in between. The CDR3 contains 13 residues. CDR3 bases: TGCAGCGTTATAGCAGGTACCTACAATGAGCAGTTCTTC. Amino acids: CSVIAGTYNEQFF.